This T cell receptor (beta chain) was profiled in a study of identical twins. Study-level points and caveats: When twins shared out-of-frame alpha sequences, those sequences had excess low generation probability. Analyses of zero insertions could be partly confounded by invariant MAIT and iNKT cells.

On this clonotype itself: Its antigen is still unknown.

It was template switching that added a universal primer site, and there were unique molecular identifiers on the cDNA. TCRdb re-called the 5' RACE reads with MiXCR, one entry per CDR3 protein. The sample has around 490,000 distinct CDR3 sequences; 14% are singletons. These same records also appear under a second study, on yellow fever vaccine responses in identical twins.

The sequenced material came from CD4+ T cells sorted from blood. The sequence was obtained from a woman younger than 30 in good health.

This CDR3 reads CASRKGQGRSGANVLTF. The CDR3 coding sequence is TGTGCCAGTAGAAAGGGACAGGGACGATCTGGGGCCAACGTCCTGACTTTC. The V gene is TRBV19, the J gene TRBJ2-6; 9 nucleotides align to TRBD1. Germline lookup yields CDR1 LNHDA and CDR2 SQIVND (reference sequence). The CDR3 is 17 residues long. With 6 bases clipped from V and 1 base from J, the junction kept 7 bases outside the gene matches.